Reported below is one TCR beta chain. The antigen remains unidentified. Naivety among CD8 cells was defined by CD45RO negativity and positive CCR7 selection, thereby excluding terminally differentiated effector memory CD45RA+ cells. Assay execution proceeded at the deep level. TCRdb's copy holds only in-frame clones and misses some; the assay was immunoSEQ multiplex PCR. The sample contains 760,000 or so clones, just over 95% of which appear only once. Germline assignment: CDR1 SGHAT and CDR2 FQNNGV. The J segment lost 4 bases and the V segment lost 1 base, leaving 14 bases of the junction unmatched. The CDR3 totals 19 residues. The data originate from a study of shared clonotypes between healthy human individuals. Study-level findings and limits: Rarefaction revealed incomplete sorted-subset sequencing despite large depth.

The clonotype was recovered from a man aged 25 to 40 in good health. Material for sequencing was naive CD8+ T cells sorted from blood. The gene calls are TRBV11-2 and TRBJ2-1; 9 bases map to TRBD2. The CDR3 reads CASSLGGSGSSSPYNEQFF. The CDR3 nucleotides are TGTGCCAGCAGCTTAGGGGGTAGCGGGAGTAGTTCTCCTTACAATGAGCAGTTCTTC.